This T cell receptor (beta chain) was documented in a study of blood T cell repertoires in COVID-19. Study at large: Spain, Italy and the United States supplied samples that represented acute and convalescent COVID-19.

This CDR3 region has 12 residues. Deletions cut 7 bases from V and 9 bases from J, with 10 bases between. Germline CDR1 and CDR2: SGHTA and FQGNSA. Method: immunoSEQ multiplex PCR; TCRdb's copy keeps in-frame clones and lacks some. The data contain 29,000 or so clones, 70% to 80% of them singletons. The specimen was peripheral blood. The chain uses TRBV7-2 and TRBJ1-6; perhaps TRBD1 as D (5 bases). The TCR sequence derives from a woman aged 65 to 85 with acute or convalescent COVID-19. CDR3 sequence reads: CASTKDISPLHF. DNA of the CDR3: TGTGCCAGCACCAAGGACATTTCACCCCTCCACTTT.